Listed below are T cell receptor beta chains from one sample, sequenced in a study of lymphopenia after photon versus proton radiotherapy. Assay used: immunoSEQ multiplex PCR; TCRdb lists only in-frame clones, some missing. The profile covers approximately 35,000 clones, with around 90% appearing a single time and 6.8% taken by the ten largest. Sequencing used peripheral blood, obtained from a patient treated with photon-based radiotherapy. The receptors were sampled from a woman between 45 and 60 years old with pancreatic cancer. Both conserved end residues are part of each CDR3. The order of the fields is D gene, V gene, J gene, clone size, CDR3 protein, CDR3 DNA. D genes are given only for firm matches. Size is stated for part of the rows, as once, few or many counts, or as a class when the clone is expanded.

d_gene: TRBD2
v_gene: TRBV29-1
j_gene: TRBJ2-3
abundance: -
CDR3aa: CSVDGTSGRAGDTQYF
CDR3nt: TGCAGCGTTGACGGGACTAGCGGGAGGGCGGGAGATACGCAGTATTTT

d_gene: -
v_gene: TRBV27
j_gene: TRBJ2-1
abundance: -
CDR3aa: CASNLGGGVNEQFF
CDR3nt: TGTGCCAGCAACTTGGGTGGGGGAGTCAATGAGCAGTTCTTC

d_gene: TRBD1
v_gene: TRBV27
j_gene: TRBJ1-5
abundance: -
CDR3aa: CASSFGQGHQPQHF
CDR3nt: TGTGCCAGCAGTTTCGGACAGGGCCATCAGCCCCAGCATTTT

d_gene: -
v_gene: TRBV29-1
j_gene: TRBJ2-1
abundance: -
CDR3aa: CSVESRRTPSSYNEQFF
CDR3nt: TGCAGCGTTGAGTCTCGACGGACACCGAGCTCCTACAATGAGCAGTTCTTC

d_gene: TRBD2
v_gene: TRBV30
j_gene: TRBJ2-7
abundance: -
CDR3aa: CAFTSGPYEQYF
CDR3nt: TGTGCCTTTACTAGCGGCCCCTACGAGCAGTACTTC

d_gene: -
v_gene: TRBV5-1
j_gene: TRBJ1-4
abundance: -
CDR3aa: CASSSTLNEKLFF
CDR3nt: TGCGCCAGCAGCTCGACGCTTAATGAAAAACTGTTTTTT

d_gene: TRBD1
v_gene: TRBV7-9
j_gene: TRBJ1-3
abundance: -
CDR3aa: CASSGQGPGNTIYF
CDR3nt: TGTGCCAGCAGCGGACAGGGACCTGGAAACACCATATATTTT

d_gene: TRBD2
v_gene: TRBV7-7
j_gene: TRBJ2-2
abundance: -
CDR3aa: CASNQGLAGTGELFF
CDR3nt: TGTGCCAGCAACCAGGGACTAGCGGGAACCGGGGAGCTGTTTTTT

d_gene: -
v_gene: TRBV4-1
j_gene: TRBJ2-2
abundance: -
CDR3aa: CASSHVWTTNTGELFF
CDR3nt: TGCGCCAGCAGCCATGTTTGGACAACGAACACCGGGGAGCTGTTTTTT

d_gene: -
v_gene: TRBV6-1
j_gene: TRBJ2-1
abundance: -
CDR3aa: CASSGALAGSYNEQFF
CDR3nt: TGTGCCAGCAGTGGAGCCCTCGCGGGCTCCTACAATGAGCAGTTCTTC

d_gene: -
v_gene: TRBV30
j_gene: TRBJ1-4
abundance: -
CDR3aa: CACHGLGREKLFF
CDR3nt: TGTGCCTGCCATGGACTGGGCCGAGAAAAACTGTTTTTT

d_gene: -
v_gene: TRBV29-1
j_gene: TRBJ2-3
abundance: once
CDR3aa: CSARGGTSTDTQYF
CDR3nt: TGCAGCGCCCGAGGGGGGACTAGCACAGATACGCAGTATTTT

d_gene: -
v_gene: TRBV30
j_gene: TRBJ2-7
abundance: -
CDR3aa: CAWGASRAHEQYF
CDR3nt: TGTGCCTGGGGGGCCAGCAGGGCCCACGAGCAGTACTTC

d_gene: -
v_gene: TRBV7-3
j_gene: TRBJ1-1
abundance: -
CDR3aa: CASSQGTNTEAFF
CDR3nt: TGTGCCAGCAGCCAGGGAACGAACACTGAAGCTTTCTTT

d_gene: -
v_gene: TRBV5-4
j_gene: TRBJ1-2
abundance: -
CDR3aa: CASISGQRGGYTF
CDR3nt: TGTGCCAGCATCTCGGGACAAAGGGGGGGCTACACCTTC

d_gene: TRBD2
v_gene: TRBV19
j_gene: TRBJ2-7
abundance: -
CDR3aa: CASSNLAGDYEQYF
CDR3nt: TGTGCCAGTAGTAATCTAGCGGGAGACTACGAGCAGTACTTC

d_gene: TRBD1
v_gene: TRBV7-9
j_gene: TRBJ1-5
abundance: -
CDR3aa: CASSFGTGNSNQPQHF
CDR3nt: TGTGCCAGCAGCTTCGGGACAGGGAATAGCAATCAGCCCCAGCATTTT

d_gene: -
v_gene: TRBV5-1
j_gene: TRBJ1-1
abundance: -
CDR3aa: CASSLVESLNTEAFF
CDR3nt: TGCGCCAGCAGCTTGGTTGAGAGTTTGAACACTGAAGCTTTCTTT

d_gene: TRBD2
v_gene: TRBV18
j_gene: TRBJ2-5
abundance: -
CDR3aa: CASSPRGLDQETQYF
CDR3nt: TGTGCCAGCTCACCACGAGGACTAGACCAAGAGACCCAGTACTTC

d_gene: -
v_gene: TRBV28
j_gene: TRBJ2-7
abundance: -
CDR3aa: CASSLGGPPYEQYF
CDR3nt: TGTGCCAGCAGTTTAGGGGGCCCACCCTACGAGCAGTACTTC

d_gene: -
v_gene: TRBV5-6
j_gene: TRBJ1-4
abundance: -
CDR3aa: CASSVLINSREKLFF
CDR3nt: TGTGCCAGCAGCGTCTTGATTAATTCTCGGGAAAAACTGTTTTTT

d_gene: -
v_gene: TRBV28
j_gene: TRBJ2-7
abundance: -
CDR3aa: CATHSSGVNPYEQYF
CDR3nt: TGTGCCACTCATAGCAGTGGGGTCAACCCCTACGAGCAGTACTTC

d_gene: TRBD2
v_gene: TRBV7-9
j_gene: TRBJ2-3
abundance: -
CDR3aa: CASSSTSGRTDTQYF
CDR3nt: TGTGCCAGCAGCTCCACTAGCGGGAGAACAGATACGCAGTATTTT

d_gene: -
v_gene: TRBV4-2
j_gene: TRBJ2-1
abundance: -
CDR3aa: CASSQGRGGARYEQFF
CDR3nt: TGTGCCAGCAGCCAAGGTCGCGGAGGAGCTAGGTATGAGCAGTTCTTC

d_gene: TRBD2
v_gene: TRBV4-1
j_gene: TRBJ2-1
abundance: -
CDR3aa: CASRTPSGRASNEQFF
CDR3nt: TGCGCCAGCAGAACCCCGAGCGGGAGGGCCAGTAATGAGCAGTTCTTC

d_gene: -
v_gene: TRBV4-3
j_gene: TRBJ2-3
abundance: -
CDR3aa: CASSQDARLQHTDTQYF
CDR3nt: TGCGCCAGCAGCCAAGATGCGCGTCTTCAGCACACAGATACGCAGTATTTT

d_gene: TRBD1
v_gene: TRBV28
j_gene: TRBJ1-1
abundance: -
CDR3aa: CASTTLLGGGMAFF
CDR3nt: TGTGCCAGCACCACCTTGCTAGGGGGCGGAATGGCTTTCTTT

d_gene: TRBD2
v_gene: TRBV6-5
j_gene: TRBJ2-1
abundance: -
CDR3aa: CASSYSTSGRNEQFF
CDR3nt: TGTGCCAGCAGTTACTCGACTAGCGGGAGAAATGAGCAGTTCTTC

d_gene: -
v_gene: TRBV4-3
j_gene: TRBJ1-5
abundance: -
CDR3aa: CASSQDTGDNQPQHF
CDR3nt: TGCGCCAGCAGCCAAGATACCGGGGACAATCAGCCCCAGCATTTT

d_gene: TRBD1
v_gene: TRBV9
j_gene: TRBJ2-1
abundance: -
CDR3aa: CASSVWTGHDNEQFF
CDR3nt: TGTGCCAGCAGCGTATGGACAGGCCACGACAATGAGCAGTTCTTC

d_gene: TRBD2
v_gene: TRBV14
j_gene: TRBJ2-1
abundance: -
CDR3aa: CASREGPGNEQFF
CDR3nt: TGTGCCAGCCGGGAGGGCCCTGGCAATGAGCAGTTCTTC

d_gene: -
v_gene: TRBV29-1
j_gene: TRBJ2-7
abundance: -
CDR3aa: CSVVTQGNYEQYF
CDR3nt: TGCAGCGTTGTCACACAGGGCAACTACGAGCAGTACTTC

d_gene: -
v_gene: TRBV6-5
j_gene: TRBJ2-1
abundance: once
CDR3aa: CASSRQSYNEQFF
CDR3nt: TGTGCCAGCAGTCGACAGTCCTACAATGAGCAGTTCTTC

d_gene: TRBD1
v_gene: TRBV28
j_gene: TRBJ2-1
abundance: -
CDR3aa: CASNRQGDRDEQFF
CDR3nt: TGTGCCAGCAATCGACAGGGGGATCGCGATGAGCAGTTCTTC

d_gene: TRBD1
v_gene: TRBV18
j_gene: TRBJ1-3
abundance: -
CDR3aa: CASSPRGVQGAPGNTIYF
CDR3nt: TGTGCCAGCTCACCACGCGGGGTACAGGGGGCGCCGGGAAACACCATATATTTT

d_gene: -
v_gene: TRBV5-6
j_gene: TRBJ1-3
abundance: -
CDR3aa: CASSLYPASGNTIYF
CDR3nt: TGTGCCAGCAGCCTTTACCCGGCCTCGGGAAACACCATATATTTT

d_gene: -
v_gene: TRBV10-3
j_gene: TRBJ2-3
abundance: -
CDR3aa: CAISEPGTWRADTQYF
CDR3nt: TGTGCCATCAGTGAGCCGGGGACGTGGAGAGCAGATACGCAGTATTTT

d_gene: -
v_gene: TRBV7-9
j_gene: TRBJ1-2
abundance: once
CDR3aa: CASSLAGGGDGYTF
CDR3nt: TGTGCCAGCAGCTTAGCGGGGGGCGGCGATGGCTACACCTTC

d_gene: -
v_gene: TRBV29-1
j_gene: TRBJ2-4
abundance: -
CDR3aa: CSVDRLGVGAKNIQYF
CDR3nt: TGCAGCGTTGACCGTCTAGGAGTCGGGGCCAAAAACATTCAGTACTTC

d_gene: -
v_gene: TRBV28
j_gene: TRBJ1-2
abundance: -
CDR3aa: CASGQTSYGYTF
CDR3nt: TGTGCCAGCGGACAGACCTCCTATGGCTACACCTTC

d_gene: TRBD1
v_gene: TRBV18
j_gene: TRBJ1-3
abundance: -
CDR3aa: CASSPSTGTGNTIYF
CDR3nt: TGTGCCAGCTCACCTTCGACAGGGACTGGAAACACCATATATTTT

d_gene: -
v_gene: TRBV5-1
j_gene: TRBJ1-4
abundance: -
CDR3aa: CASSLGRGYSGEKLFF
CDR3nt: TGCGCCAGCAGCTTGGGACGGGGGTATAGCGGGGAAAAACTGTTTTTT

d_gene: TRBD2
v_gene: TRBV9
j_gene: TRBJ2-1
abundance: -
CDR3aa: CASSLRLAGGQNEQFF
CDR3nt: TGTGCCAGCAGCTTACGACTAGCGGGAGGGCAAAATGAGCAGTTCTTC

d_gene: -
v_gene: TRBV7-2
j_gene: TRBJ1-2
abundance: -
CDR3aa: CASSLREGDYGYTF
CDR3nt: TGTGCCAGCAGCCTCCGTGAGGGGGACTACGGCTACACCTTC

d_gene: -
v_gene: TRBV27
j_gene: TRBJ2-1
abundance: -
CDR3aa: CASTPQGGGRTNEQFF
CDR3nt: TGTGCCAGCACCCCGCAAGGGGGAGGGAGAACCAATGAGCAGTTCTTC